This T cell receptor beta chain was retrieved from a study of PD-1 blockade in classical Hodgkin lymphoma. General observations from the study: Reported baseline diversity: healthy donors highest, relapsed/refractory patients lowest. In CD4+ cells, TCR diversity went up significantly by C4D1, but in CD8+ cells it did not.

The CDR3 loop spans 17 amino acids. V trimming: 3 bases; J trimming: 3 bases; junction bases outside the gene matches: 7. The germline gives CDR1 SGHNT, CDR2 YYREEE (reference sequence). Clones were sequenced by immunoSEQ multiplex PCR, and TCRdb holds only the in-frame ones, with some missing. The sample carries approximately 37,000 clones, around four fifths recorded once. Brentuximab vedotin exposure varied, and every patient relapsed after autologous stem cell transplantation. As for this clone: The antigen remains unidentified.

The sequence derives from a human donor with classical Hodgkin lymphoma. This sequence joins TRBV5-4 and TRBJ2-7, with 15 bases matching TRBD2. The source was peripheral blood mononuclear cells (PBMCs), collected at baseline. In DNA, the CDR3 is TGTGCCAGCAGCTGCGCCTTGGGACTAGCGGGGGGCTACGAGCAGTACTTC. Translated: CASSCALGLAGGYEQYF. The full variable domain, completed using reference TRBV5-4 and TRBJ2-7, is ETGVTQSPTHLIKTRGQQVTLRCSSQSGHNTVSWYQQALGQGPQFIFQYYREEENGRGNFPPRFSGLQFPNYSSELNVNALELDDSALYLCASSCALGLAGGYEQYFGPGTRLTVT.